This T cell receptor beta chain is from a study of cytomegalovirus exposure and HLA in healthy donors. V was shortened by 5 bases and J by 4 bases, with 9 bases between the two germline ends. Germline-derived CDR1 and CDR2 are SGHTA and FQGTGA. The CDR3 loop spans 13 amino acids. Primers for the PCR totalled 60 Vbeta and 13 Jbeta. The table came from immunoSEQ multiplex PCR; TCRdb's copy has only in-frame clones and leaves some out. The sample records roughly 110,000 clones, about 70% being singletons. This clonotype originated in a boy aged 5-17 years in good health and CMV-seronegative. Sequencing was carried out using PBMCs. The rearrangement joins TRBV7-3 to TRBJ2-1; a weak D match, TRBD2 (5 bases). The CDR3 DNA reads TGTGCCAGCAGCACCGGGATTTACAATGAGCAGTTCTTC. Translating gives CASSTGIYNEQFF.